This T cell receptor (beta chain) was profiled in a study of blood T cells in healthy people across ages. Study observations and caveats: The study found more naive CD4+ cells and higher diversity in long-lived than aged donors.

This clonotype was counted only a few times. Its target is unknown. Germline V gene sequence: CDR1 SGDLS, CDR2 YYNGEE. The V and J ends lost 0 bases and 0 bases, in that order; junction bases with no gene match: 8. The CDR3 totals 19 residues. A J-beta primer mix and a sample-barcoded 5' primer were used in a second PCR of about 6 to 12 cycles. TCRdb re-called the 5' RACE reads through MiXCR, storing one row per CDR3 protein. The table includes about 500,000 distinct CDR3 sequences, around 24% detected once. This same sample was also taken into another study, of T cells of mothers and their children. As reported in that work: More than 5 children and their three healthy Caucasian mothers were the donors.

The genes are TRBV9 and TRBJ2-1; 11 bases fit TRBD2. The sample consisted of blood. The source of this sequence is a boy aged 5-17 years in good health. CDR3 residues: CASSVGPSGGTSSYNEQFF. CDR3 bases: TGTGCCAGCAGCGTAGGTCCTAGCGGGGGGACCAGCTCCTACAATGAGCAGTTCTTC.